Listed here are 24 T cell receptor beta chains from one sample, sequenced in a study of blood T cell repertoires in COVID-19. Profiled with immunoSEQ multiplex PCR; TCRdb holds only in-frame clones, not every one. The table includes more than 150,000 clones, 80% detected once. Sequencing input: peripheral blood. Receptors originate from a man aged 55 to 70 with acute or convalescent COVID-19.

The chain links TRBV24-1 to TRBJ2-3, with 7 bases identical to TRBD1. The CDR3 runs 13 residues. V lost 3 bases, J lost 6 bases, and 2 bases stayed unmatched. In germline, CDR1 is KGHDR, CDR2 SFDVKD. The DNA of the CDR3 is TGTGCCACCAGTGATACACAGGGGGATACGCAGTATTTT. Translation: CATSDTQGDTQYF.

The chain combines TRBV21-1 with TRBJ2-7; TRBD2, the D gene given by the table, was not confirmed from the DNA. TRBV21-1 is reported as a pseudogene. CDR3 length: 18 amino acids. DNA of the CDR3: TGTGCCAGCGAAGGTTCCGGGACGCCTATACCGCGGGGCTACGAGCAGTACTTC. Translating it yields CASEGSGTPIPRGYEQYF.

This chain connects TRBV4-2 to TRBJ2-3; a weak D match, TRBD1 (5 bases). Looked up from germline, CDR1 is LGHNA and CDR2 is YNFKEQ. V was shortened by 4 bases and J by 2 bases, with 13 bases between the two germline ends. The CDR3 is made up of 15 amino acids. CDR3 nucleotides: TGTGCCAGCAGCCCGACAGTTACCACCACAGATACGCAGTATTTT. It yields the protein CASSPTVTTTDTQYF.

V and J are TRBV6-4 and TRBJ1-6; 7 nucleotides match TRBD1. This CDR3 contains 15 residues. V was pared by 6 bases and J by 6 bases, with 8 bases of the junction left unmatched. Germline V gene sequence: CDR1 MRHNA, CDR2 SNTAGT. CDR3 sequence: CASSQSSGGNSPLHF. In nucleotides, the CDR3 is TGTGCCAGCAGCCAATCCTCAGGGGGTAATTCACCCCTCCACTTT.

The V call is TRBV5-4, the J call TRBJ2-2; 10 nucleotides agree with TRBD1. Germline V gene data show CDR1 as SGHNT and CDR2 as YYREEE (reference sequence). J lost 7 bases, V lost 4 bases, and 4 bases had no gene match. The CDR3 consists of 14 residues. In DNA form, the CDR3 reads TGTGCCAGCAGCCCGGGACAGGGGATCGGGGAGCTGTTTTTT. Its translation is CASSPGQGIGELFF.

This chain joins TRBV30 and TRBJ1-2, with TRBD1 identical over 7 bases. Germline loops: CDR1 GTSNPN, CDR2 SVGIG (reference sequence). The CDR3 is 14 amino acids. V shed 0 bases and J 4 bases; nucleotides not matched to a gene: 5. CDR3 loop: CAWSVRTGLYGYTF. CDR3 in DNA: TGTGCCTGGAGTGTACGGACAGGCCTCTATGGCTACACCTTC.

This chain links TRBV3-1 (or the pseudogene TRBV3-2) with TRBJ1-1; a possible D gene is TRBD1 (6 bases). This CDR3 region has 16 residues. Per the germline V gene, CDR1 is LGHDT and CDR2 is YNNKEL (reference sequence). V was shortened by 1 base and J by 4 bases, with 16 bases between the two germline ends. The CDR3 spells CASSQGGHHLPTEAFF. Written as DNA, the CDR3 is TGTGCCAGCAGCCAAGGGGGACACCACCTCCCCACTGAAGCTTTCTTT.

V gene TRBV4-3 combines with J gene TRBJ2-1; possibly TRBD1 for D (6 bases). From germline, CDR1 is LGHNA and CDR2 YSLEER. This CDR3 has 15 residues. V dropped 0 bases and J dropped 5 bases, with 11 bases sitting between them. The CDR3 DNA reads TGCGCCAGCAGCCAAGAAGGGGGAGTCCACAATGAGCAGTTCTTC. Protein product: CASSQEGGVHNEQFF.

The rearrangement links TRBV6-2 or TRBV6-3 to TRBJ2-2; 8 nucleotides align to TRBD2. This CDR3 spans 15 amino acids. V lost 4 bases to trimming and J lost 4 bases; unmatched junction nucleotides: 5. The V gene's germline CDR1 is MNHEY and CDR2 SVGEGT. DNA of the CDR3: TGTGCCAGCAGTTCCGGGGGGGCGGGCACCGGGGAGCTGTTTTTT. Translating it yields CASSSGGAGTGELFF.

The J gene is TRBJ1-1, the V gene TRBV6-5; TRBD1 agrees at 7 bases. CDR1 is MNHEY, CDR2 SVGAGI, per germline. V gave up 0 bases and J gave up 6 bases; unmatched junction bases: 4. CDR3 length equals 14 residues. CDR3 loop: CASSYSPTGPEAFF. DNA of the CDR3: TGTGCCAGCAGTTACTCGCCGACAGGGCCTGAAGCTTTCTTT.

The chain has TRBV2 and TRBJ2-2; no definite D call. The CDR3 contains 14 residues. V was cut by 7 bases and J by 4 bases, with 13 bases left in between. Germline V CDR1 and CDR2: SNHLY, FYNNEI. The CDR3 nucleotides are TGTGCCAGCAAACTGGAGAAATTCACCGGGGAGCTGTTTTTT. It encodes CASKLEKFTGELFF.

The CDR3 DNA reads as TGTGCCAGCGGGACAGGGTCCTACAATGAGCAGTTCTTC. Translating it yields CASGTGSYNEQFF. The V gene is TRBV3-1 (or the pseudogene TRBV3-2), the J gene TRBJ2-1, with TRBD1 identical over 9 bases. The V and J ends lost 8 bases and 1 base, in that order; junction bases with no gene match: 0. From germline, CDR1 is LGHDT and CDR2 YNNKEL (reference sequence). The CDR3 extends over 13 amino acids.

In this sample, this clone turned up once. The chain has TRBV6-5 and TRBJ2-1, with TRBD1 matching over 8 bases. The CDR3 is 15 amino acids. V shed 5 bases and J 7 bases; nucleotides not matched to a gene: 10. Germline loops: CDR1 MNHEY, CDR2 SVGAGI. The DNA of the CDR3 is TGTGCCAGCAGTCCTGGCCAGGGGGCGAGGAATGAGCAGTTCTTC. It is translated as CASSPGQGARNEQFF.

This chain uses TRBV30 with TRBJ1-6; D may be TRBD1 (5 bases). Trimming removed 0 bases from V and 7 bases from J, with 10 bases in between. The CDR3 is 14 residues long. Germline values: CDR1 GTSNPN, CDR2 SVGIG (reference sequence). CDR3 nucleotide sequence: TGTGCCTGGAGTGTAGGCAGGGTAAATTCACCCCTCCACTTT. It codes for CAWSVGRVNSPLHF.

The chain's CDR3 is CASSEDRGSYNEQFF. CDR3 nucleotides: TGTGCCAGCAGTGAAGACAGGGGGTCGTACAATGAGCAGTTCTTC. The chain has TRBV2 and TRBJ2-1; 8 bases fit TRBD1. J was trimmed by 4 bases and V by 1 base; bases with no gene match: 3. Looked up from germline, CDR1 is SNHLY and CDR2 is FYNNEI. The length of the CDR3 is 15 residues.

The chain has TRBV9 and TRBJ2-2; 13 bases are shared with TRBD2. CDR1 and CDR2 (germline): SGDLS, YYNGEE. J gave up 6 bases and V 2 bases, and 4 bases lay outside the gene matches. The CDR3 totals 16 residues. The CDR3 is CASSVGTSGMAGELFF. The CDR3 DNA reads TGTGCCAGCAGCGTCGGGACTAGCGGGATGGCCGGGGAGCTGTTTTTT.

The chain is built from TRBV6-1 and TRBJ1-2; D is unclear. Germline V gives CDR1 MNHNS, CDR2 SASEGT. V was pared by 0 bases and J by 5 bases, with 16 bases between. CDR3 length: 16 amino acids. The CDR3 DNA reads as TGTGCCAGCAGTGAAGCGGCAGTGACTTTAGAATATGGCTACACCTTC. Its translation: CASSEAAVTLEYGYTF.

CDR3 sequence reads: CASSQTRVNQPQHF. For the CDR3, the DNA is TGTGCCAGCAGCCAGACCAGGGTGAATCAGCCCCAGCATTTT. The genes are TRBV7-2 and TRBJ1-5; TRBD1 might be the D (5 bases). Germline-derived CDR1 and CDR2 are SGHTA and FQGNSA. Deletions cut 5 bases from V and 4 bases from J, with 12 bases between. The CDR3 spans 14 residues.

The chain has TRBV7-3 and TRBJ1-2; TRBD1 matches 12 bases. The CDR3 runs 17 residues. CDR1 is SGHTA, CDR2 FQGTGA, per germline. V lost 3 bases, J lost 4 bases, and 9 bases stayed unmatched. The CDR3 DNA follows: TGTGCCAGCAGCTTGACGGGACAGGGGGCCGTTGTCTATGGCTACACCTTC. It is translated as CASSLTGQGAVVYGYTF. Complete variable domain (other parts from reference TRBV7-3 and TRBJ1-2): GAGVSQTPSNKVTEKGKYVELRCDPISGHTALYWYRQSLGQGPEFLIYFQGTGAADDSGLPNDRFFAVRPEGSVSTLKIQRTERGDSAVYLCASSLTGQGAVVYGYTFGSGTRLTVV.

The rearrangement joins TRBV6-5 to TRBJ2-3; perhaps TRBD2 as D (5 bases). Per the germline V gene, CDR1 is MNHEY and CDR2 is SVGAGI. With 8 bases removed from V and 2 bases from J, the gap between germline ends came to 11 bases. This CDR3 region has 13 residues. The CDR3 protein is CASSRAFTDTQYF. CDR3 sequence (DNA): TGTGCCAGCTCGAGGGCCTTCACAGATACGCAGTATTTT.

V gene TRBV5-4 combines with J gene TRBJ1-2; tentatively, D is TRBD1 (6 bases). Germline values: CDR1 SGHNT, CDR2 YYREEE (reference sequence). V lost 9 bases to trimming and J lost 4 bases, with 16 bases between them. The CDR3 is 13 amino acids. The CDR3 DNA reads TGTGCCACAAACCCCGGGACACTCTATGGCTACACCTTC. Translation: CATNPGTLYGYTF. The full variable domain, rest sourced from reference TRBV5-4 and TRBJ1-2, is ETGVTQSPTHLIKTRGQQVTLRCSSQSGHNTVSWYQQALGQGPQFIFQYYREEENGRGNFPPRFSGLQFPNYSSELNVNALELDDSALYLCATNPGTLYGYTFGSGTRLTVV.

The V call is TRBV5-1, the J call TRBJ2-3, with 8 bases matching TRBD1. V was pared by 1 base and J by 1 base, with 5 bases of the junction left unmatched. CDR3 length: 16 amino acids. Germline V gene lookup returns CDR1 SGHRS and CDR2 YFSETQ. CDR3 in amino acids: CASSLPATGGTDTQYF. DNA of the CDR3: TGCGCCAGCAGCTTGCCTGCGACAGGGGGCACAGATACGCAGTATTTT. The variable domain in full, completed from reference TRBV5-1 and TRBJ2-3, reads KAGVTQTPRYLIKTRGQQVTLSCSPISGHRSVSWYQQTPGQGLQFLFEYFSETQRNKGNFPGRFSGRQFSNSRSEMNVSTLELGDSALYLCASSLPATGGTDTQYFGPGTRLTVL.

The V and J genes are TRBV6-4 and TRBJ2-7, with D possibly TRBD2 on 6 matching bases. The CDR3 loop spans 15 amino acids. CDR1 MRHNA and CDR2 SNTAGT come from the germline V gene. V gave up 0 bases and J gave up 3 bases, with 12 bases separating them. CDR3 nucleotides: TGTGCCAGCAGTGACTCTGGGTGGGAGGACTACGAGCAGTACTTC. It yields the protein CASSDSGWEDYEQYF.

This rearrangement joins TRBV3-1 (or the pseudogene TRBV3-2) to TRBJ1-2, with TRBD1 as a possible D gene (5 bases). Germline values: CDR1 LGHDT, CDR2 YNNKEL (reference sequence). CDR3 length: 13 amino acids. With 5 bases removed from V and 4 bases from J, the gap between germline ends came to 11 bases. The DNA of the CDR3 is TGTGCCAGCAGCTTAGGGGAGGTCTATGGCTACACCTTC. Translation: CASSLGEVYGYTF.